The 4 T cell receptor beta chains given below trace back to one sample, sequenced in a study of blood T cell repertoires in COVID-19. TCRdb's table, derived via immunoSEQ multiplex PCR, lists solely in-frame clones and lacks some. The table includes fewer than 450,000 clones, around 91% detected once. The sequenced sample was PBMCs or T cells enriched from blood (not recorded which). These receptors were obtained from a man between 18 and 29 years old who had recovered from COVID-19.

The rearrangement uses TRBV7-2 and TRBJ2-5; no clear D. This CDR3 spans 13 amino acids. The ends were cut back, 1 base at V and 4 bases at J, with 7 bases in the middle. Germline loops: CDR1 SGHTA, CDR2 FQGNSA. The CDR3: CASSLGVAETQYF. DNA for the CDR3: TGTGCCAGCAGCTTAGGAGTTGCAGAGACCCAGTACTTC.

As regards this clone: It is unclear where the CDR3 begins or ends on the DNA, so no DNA is shown, and the CDR3 is as TCRdb lists it. V and J are TRBV12-3 or TRBV12-4 and TRBJ1-1. Counting both end residues, the CDR3 totals 11 amino acids. The CDR3 region is CASSWGEGAAF.

The chain is built from TRBV11-2 and TRBJ1-2; no clear D. V was shortened by 3 bases and J by 4 bases, with 15 bases between the two germline ends. The CDR3 length is 15 residues. Germline V gene sequence: CDR1 SGHAT, CDR2 FQNNGV. DNA of the CDR3: TGTGCCAGCAGCTTTATCGACGAGGGAGTCTATGGCTACACCTTC. It encodes CASSFIDEGVYGYTF.

This clone was seen more than once but under ten times. The gene calls are TRBV10-3 and TRBJ1-5; D remains unclear. This CDR3 is built from 15 residues. Germline V gene lookup returns CDR1 ENHRY and CDR2 SYGVKD. V lost 6 bases, J lost 1 base, and 13 bases lay in between. CDR3 region: CAIRAGLESNQPQHF. Written as DNA, the CDR3 is TGTGCCATCAGAGCGGGTCTTGAGAGCAATCAGCCCCAGCATTTT.